The present T cell receptor beta chain was sequenced within a study of T-cell reconstitution after alpha-beta-depleted transplantation in children (dated by TCRdb to the mid-2010s). As for the study more broadly: Using TCR repertoire profiling, the study quantitatively followed how T-cell immune reconstitution unfolded in children after TCRalphabeta/CD19-depleted allogeneic hematopoietic cell transplantation.

CDR1 and CDR2 are read off the germline V gene as SGHTA and FQGNSA. A distance of 13 bases separates the germline ends of V and J, which lose 5 bases and 0 bases respectively. The CDR3 runs 15 residues from the cysteine to the phenylalanine. Just CDR3 DNA is preserved here, 45 bases in frame from base 1. In this sample, this clonotype turned up a few times. Its recognized antigen is unknown. No base quality values were provided; no much bigger clone lies one nucleotide off. The library was made by PCR. The sequencing machine was an Illumina HiSeq 2500. To normalize quantification of the TCRbeta repertoire, the TCR libraries were built with molecular barcoding that relied on unique molecular identifiers. Using fastp at Q25 and MiXCR, TCRdb reprocessed the public reads and kept productive beta chains. CDR3 protein duplicates are merged, each entry listing the most common genes and DNA. A total of around 600,000 distinct CDR3 sequences appear in this sample, roughly 10% of them only once. About 4.2% of the sample is in the top ten clones.

Here the sequenced sample was PBMCs from the stem cell graft donor, taken from the stem cell graft. This sequence uses TRBV7-2 and TRBJ1-2, with no confident D gene call. This sequence was found in a human donor who donated a stem cell graft to a child with acute myeloid leukemia. The CDR3 region: CASSPIRVTNYGYTF. The DNA is TGTGCCAGCAGCCCCATAAGGGTAACTAACTATGGCTACACCTTC.